Sequencing of this TCR beta chain was carried out in a study of CD8 T cells in Susac syndrome. About 0.5 to 1 ug RNA was reverse transcribed with random hexamers. A single record per CDR3 protein comes from TCRdb applying MiXCR to the immunoSEQ multiplex PCR reads. The sample yields some 130,000 distinct CDR3 sequences, less than 95% seen once. Negative isolation yielded CD4+ and CD8+ T cells, and FACS enriched TEMRA cells. The origin of this receptor is a human donor with multiple sclerosis. The specimen was CD4+ T cells from PBMCs.

The CDR3 DNA follows: TGTGCCAGCAGCTTAGCCGCAGTGGGTCCCAATCAGCCCCAGCATTTT. Translated, it gives CASSLAAVGPNQPQHF. This chain connects TRBV7-9 to TRBJ1-5; the D is unclear. CDR1 is SEHNR, CDR2 FQNEAQ, per germline (reference sequence). Trimming pared 0 bases from V and 3 bases from J, leaving 12 bases between. This CDR3 comprises 16 residues.